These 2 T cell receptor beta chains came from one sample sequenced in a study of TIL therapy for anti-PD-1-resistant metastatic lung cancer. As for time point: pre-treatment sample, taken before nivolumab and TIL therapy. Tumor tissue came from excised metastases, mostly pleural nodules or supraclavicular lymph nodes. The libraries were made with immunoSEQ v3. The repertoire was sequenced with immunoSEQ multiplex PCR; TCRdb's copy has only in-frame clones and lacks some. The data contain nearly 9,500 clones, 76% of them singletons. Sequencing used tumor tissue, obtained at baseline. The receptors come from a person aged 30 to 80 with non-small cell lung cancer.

DNA of the CDR3: TGTGCCAGCAGGGCCACACTTAGCAATCAGCCCCAGCATTTT. Protein sequence: CASRATLSNQPQHF. The J gene is TRBJ1-5, the V gene TRBV2, with D uncertain. The CDR3 contains 14 residues. Looked up from germline, CDR1 is SNHLY and CDR2 is FYNNEI. The ends were cut back, 6 bases at V and 0 bases at J, with 9 bases in the middle.

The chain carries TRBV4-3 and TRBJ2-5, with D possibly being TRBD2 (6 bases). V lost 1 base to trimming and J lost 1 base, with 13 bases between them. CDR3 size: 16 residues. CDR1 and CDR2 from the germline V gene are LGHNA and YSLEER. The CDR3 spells CASSQGYSRGQETQYF. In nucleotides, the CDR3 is TGCGCCAGCAGCCAAGGGTACTCGCGGGGCCAAGAGACCCAGTACTTC.